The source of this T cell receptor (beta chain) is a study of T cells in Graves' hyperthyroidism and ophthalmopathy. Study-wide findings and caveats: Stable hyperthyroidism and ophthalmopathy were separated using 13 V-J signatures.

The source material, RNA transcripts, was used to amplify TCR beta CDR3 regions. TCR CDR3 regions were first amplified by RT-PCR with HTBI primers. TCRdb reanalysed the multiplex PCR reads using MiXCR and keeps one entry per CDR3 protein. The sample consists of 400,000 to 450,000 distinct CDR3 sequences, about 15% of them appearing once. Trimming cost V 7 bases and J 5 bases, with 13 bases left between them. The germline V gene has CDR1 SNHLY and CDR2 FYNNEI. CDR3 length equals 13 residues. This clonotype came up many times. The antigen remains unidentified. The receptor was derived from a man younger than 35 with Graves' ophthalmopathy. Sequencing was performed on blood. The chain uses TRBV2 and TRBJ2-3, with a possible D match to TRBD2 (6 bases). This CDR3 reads CASIAERGDTQYF. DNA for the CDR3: TGTGCCAGCATAGCGGAGAGGGGAGATACGCAGTATTTT.